This T cell receptor (beta chain) was found in a study of cytomegalovirus exposure and HLA in healthy donors. There are 13 residues in the CDR3. With 10 bases clipped from V and 9 bases from J, the junction kept 9 bases outside the gene matches. Germline CDR1 reads MDHEN; CDR2 reads SYDVKM. Primers for the PCR totalled 60 Vbeta and 13 Jbeta. Libraries were prepared by immunoSEQ multiplex PCR; TCRdb keeps only in-frame clonotypes and omits some of them. Here the sample spans tens of thousands of clones, roughly 74% being singletons. The sample consisted of PBMCs. The TCR originated in a man aged 40-49 years in good health and CMV-seronegative. V gene TRBV28 combines with J gene TRBJ1-6, with TRBD1 matching over 7 bases. CDR3 protein: CATRDPGGSPLHF. The CDR3 DNA reads TGTGCCACCAGGGACCCAGGGGGTTCACCCCTCCACTTT.